Listed here are 15 T cell receptor beta chains from one sample, sequenced in a study of tumor and adjacent non-tumor tissue in lung cancer. The library came from three nested PCR rounds adapted from ARM-PCR protocols. TCRdb used MiXCR to reprocess the multiplex PCR reads, holding one entry per CDR3 protein. The repertoire consists of fewer than 120,000 distinct CDR3 sequences, with roughly 84% occurring once and the leading ten covering more than 20%. This sample's RNA came from whole unsorted tissue. The sequenced sample was lung tumor tissue. These receptors all stem from a man in his 70s with non-small cell lung cancer.

This clonotype appeared many times. The V call is TRBV10-3, the J call TRBJ2-7; tentative D call: TRBD2 (7 bases). The germline V and J ends were trimmed by 4 bases and 7 bases, with 20 bases remaining between them. The germline V gene encodes CDR1 ENHRY and CDR2 SYGVKD. This CDR3 contains 15 residues. The CDR3 protein is CAISGTSGAGREQYF. The CDR3 nucleotides read TGTGCCATCAGTGGTACTTCAGGGGCCGGGAGGGAGCAGTACTTC.

As to this clonotype: The missing conserved phenylalanine or tryptophan at the end of this CDR3 makes a read error likely. This chain uses TRBV10-3 with TRBJ2-7; D gene unclear. This CDR3 contains 12 residues. CDR1 is ENHRY, CDR2 SYGVKD, per germline. The V and J ends lost 8 bases and 5 bases respectively, with 13 bases between them. CDR3: CAICSAGHEQYI. The CDR3 DNA is TGTGCCATCTGTAGTGCAGGCCACGAGCAGTACATC.

Note on this clonotype: One end of the junction varies from germline; a read error may be responsible. V and J are TRBV5-5 and TRBJ1-1; 12 nucleotides align to TRBD1. Germline V lookup: CDR1 SGHKS, CDR2 YYEKEE (reference sequence). CDR3 length equals 18 residues. The CDR3 nucleotides read TGTGCCAGCAGTTACAAGCCGGGACAGGGGGCGTGTATGACCGAAGCCTTCTTT. It specifies CASSYKPGQGACMTEAFF.

This clonotype was found once. One base away lies a much larger clone, so this may be a sequencing read error. V usage is TRBV28 and J usage is TRBJ1-1; D remains ambiguous. CDR3 length: 14 residues. V lost 7 bases and J lost 1, with 13 bases in between. Per germline, CDR1 MDHEN and CDR2 SYDVKM. The CDR3 nucleotides read TGTGCCAGCAAATTACGTTTGGAGAACACTGAAGCTTTCTTT. It translates to CASKLRLENTEAFF.

As concerns this clonotype: A much larger clone differs from this one at a single base, so this may be a read error. This chain connects TRBV20-1 to TRBJ2-3, with a weak D call TRBD1 (5 bases). CDR1 and CDR2 (germline): DFQATT, SNEGSKA (reference sequence). This CDR3 has 13 residues. CDR3 coding DNA: TGCAGCGAGAAGGGGATCAGCACAGATACGCAGTATTTT. Its protein product is CSEKGISTDTQYF.

J is TRBJ2-5 and V is TRBV6-5; D is perhaps TRBD1 (7 bases). CDR3 length: 15 residues. CDR1 and CDR2 from the germline V gene are MNHEY and SVGAGI. The CDR3 DNA reads as TGTGTCAACAGCAAAAACCAGGGGGGCCGAGAGACCCAGTACTTC. This encodes CVNSKNQGGRETQYF.

On this clonotype itself: A junction boundary mismatches the germline segment, possibly from a read error. CDR3 nucleotides: TGTGCCAGCAGATGGGATCAGCCCCAGCATTTC. This codes for CASRWDQPQHF. The V gene is TRBV28, the J gene TRBJ1-5; D is undetermined. Germline V CDR1 and CDR2: MDHEN, SYDVKM. The CDR3 covers 11 residues.

Comments on this clonotype: One end of the junction does not line up with germline, which may come from a read error. J is TRBJ2-6 and V is TRBV6-6, with no clear D. The CDR3 totals 17 residues. Germline assignment: CDR1 MNHNY and CDR2 SVGAGI (reference sequence). CDR3 bases: TGTGCCAGCACTCGTTATACGATGAGCTCTAGGGCCAGCGTCCTGACTTTC. Protein sequence: CASTRYTMSSRASVLTF.

Regarding this clonotype: Given the absence of the conserved phenylalanine or tryptophan at the CDR3 end, a read error is likely. V gene TRBV6-6 combines with J gene TRBJ2-3, with D perhaps matching TRBD2 (7 bases). Germline V gene data show CDR1 as MNHNY and CDR2 as SVGAGI (reference sequence). The CDR3 extends over 17 amino acids. This CDR3 is CASSYDPDGGRTDTQYI. The CDR3 DNA sequence: TGTGCCAGCAGTTACGATCCAGACGGGGGGCGCACAGATACACAGTATATT.

On this clonotype: A much larger clone lies one base from this, so it may be a read error. The conserved closing phenylalanine or tryptophan is absent in this CDR3, likely reflecting a read error. The V gene is TRBV28, the J gene TRBJ1-2; perhaps TRBD1 as D (6 bases). Per the germline V gene, CDR1 is MDHEN and CDR2 is SYDVKM. This CDR3 is built from 13 residues. Deletions cut 3 bases from V and 8 bases from J, with 13 bases between. The CDR3 DNA reads as TGTGCCAGCAGTTTTGGCAGGGGATTGGGCTACACCTAC. Protein product: CASSFGRGLGYTY.

Worth noting for this clonotype: The CDR3 does not end in the conserved phenylalanine or tryptophan, so this is likely a read error. It is unclear where the CDR3 begins or ends on the DNA, so no DNA is shown, and the CDR3 is as TCRdb lists it. The rearrangement joins TRBV6-5 to TRBJ1-1; the table names TRBD1, a call not compared with the DNA. Germline-derived CDR1 and CDR2 are MNHEY and SVGAGI. The CDR3 has 13 amino acids, counting both end residues. The CDR3 protein is CASSFGTRCKTFI.

In regard to this clonotype: One end of the junction varies from germline; a read error may be responsible. This chain joins TRBV7-9 and TRBJ2-5; D remains ambiguous. CDR3 length: 15 residues. Germline V gene data show CDR1 as SEHNR and CDR2 as FQNEAQ (reference sequence). CDR3 residues: CASSPPGSTNETQYF. DNA of the CDR3: TGTGCTAGCAGCCCCCCGGGCAGTACGAACGAGACCCAGTACTTC. Looking up the rest from reference TRBV7-9 and TRBJ2-5 gives the full variable domain: DTGVSQNPRHKITKRGQNVTFRCDPISEHNRLYWYRQTLGQGPEFLTYFQNEAQLEKSRLLSDRFSAERPKGSFSTLEIQRTEQGDSAMYLCASSPPGSTNETQYFGPGTRLLVL.

On this clonotype: Given the absence of the conserved phenylalanine or tryptophan at the CDR3 end, a read error is likely. V usage is TRBV6-2 or TRBV6-3 and J usage is TRBJ2-7, with D perhaps matching TRBD2 (6 bases). The V and J ends lost 2 bases and 6 bases respectively, with 17 bases between them. Germline CDR1 is MNHEY and CDR2 is SVGEGT. The length of the CDR3 is 15 residues. CDR3 amino acids: CASSYMTAGSVEQYL. The CDR3 DNA reads TGTGCCAGCAGTTACATGACGGCGGGATCGGTCGAGCAGTACCTC.

As regards this clonotype: In this CDR3 the conserved last residue, phenylalanine or tryptophan, is missing, so a read error is likely. The rearrangement joins TRBV28 to TRBJ1-1; weak D call: TRBD1 (5 bases). The CDR3 covers 11 residues. CDR1 is MDHEN and CDR2 is SYDVKM in the germline V gene. V lost 5 bases and J lost 6, with 7 bases in between. CDR3 sequence: CASSPQAEAFI. The CDR3 DNA sequence: TGTGCCAGCAGTCCACAGGCTGAAGCTTTCATT.

On this clonotype itself: This clone may be a read error of a much larger clone one base away. This chain uses TRBV6-6 with TRBJ1-4, with 7 bases that match TRBD1. The germline V gene has CDR1 MNHNY and CDR2 SVGAGI (reference sequence). Trimming removed 4 bases from V and 8 bases from J; junction bases left unmatched: 16. CDR3 length: 17 amino acids. CDR3 sequence reads: CASSLERGLGGGEKLFF. CDR3 bases: TGTGCCAGCAGTTTAGAGCGAGGATTAGGGGGCGGGGAAAAACTGTTTTTT.